One sample yielded the 6 T cell receptor beta chains listed below, sequenced in a study of response to subunit inactivated influenza vaccine. TCRdb independently ran MiXCR on the RT-PCR reads; one entry per CDR3 protein. This table has a few hundred thousand distinct CDR3 sequences, approximately 7.7% appearing once. The sample in question was PBMCs from blood, obtained less than 30 months after vaccination. The receptor source for this set is a man aged 50-75 years who received an inactivated influenza vaccine.

This clonotype has a count of ten or more. This chain uses TRBV2 with TRBJ1-6; TRBD1 aligns across 10 bases. This CDR3 comprises 14 residues. Germline CDR1 is SNHLY and CDR2 is FYNNEI. V lost 4 bases and J lost 7; bases outside the gene matches: 1. The CDR3: CASSGDRGNSPLHF. The CDR3 bases are TGTGCCAGCAGTGGGGACAGGGGAAATTCACCCCTCCACTTT.

V and J are TRBV20-1 and TRBJ2-4; D is possibly TRBD2 (6 bases). Germline assignment: CDR1 DFQATT and CDR2 SNEGSKA (reference sequence). Trimming took off 3 bases at V and 1 base at J, with 13 bases between the two ends. The CDR3 is made up of 15 amino acids. CDR3 sequence: CSASGGTSAKNIQYF. CDR3 sequence (DNA): TGCAGTGCTAGTGGGGGGACTTCTGCCAAAAACATTCAGTACTTC.

Many counts were recorded for this clonotype. The chain recombines TRBV5-1 with TRBJ2-1; maybe TRBD2 (6 bases). Germline values: CDR1 SGHRS, CDR2 YFSETQ. V was clipped by 3 bases and J by 0 bases, with 10 bases between them. The CDR3 sequence is 15 residues long. CDR3 protein: CASSSDGSSYNEQFF. For the CDR3, the DNA is TGCGCCAGCAGCTCGGACGGGAGCTCCTACAATGAGCAGTTCTTC.

This clonotype was observed a few times. The chain joins TRBV20-1 to TRBJ2-5; 9 bases map to TRBD2. CDR1 is DFQATT and CDR2 is SNEGSKA in the germline V gene (reference sequence). V was pared by 0 bases and J by 5 bases, with 7 bases of the junction left unmatched. The CDR3 has 15 residues. The CDR3 region has the DNA TGCAGTGCTAGAGATCCGCGGGGGGGCCGGGAGACCCAGTACTTC. Residues: CSARDPRGGRETQYF.

This clonotype was seen repeatedly, ten times or more. The chain employs TRBV3-1 and TRBJ2-1; D unclear. Trimming removed 2 bases at V and 0 bases at J, with 8 bases between. Per germline, CDR1 LGHDT and CDR2 YNNKEL (reference sequence). This CDR3 comprises 15 residues. The CDR3 loop reads CASSQLASSYNEQFF. CDR3 nucleotide sequence: TGTGCCAGCAGCCAACTCGCGAGCTCCTACAATGAGCAGTTCTTC.

This chain connects TRBV3-1 to TRBJ1-2; no firm D call. Deletions cut 1 base from V and 8 bases from J, with 5 bases between. The germline V gene has CDR1 LGHDT and CDR2 YNNKEL (reference sequence). The CDR3 extends over 11 amino acids. This chain's CDR3 is CASSQGVGYTF. CDR3 bases: TGTGCCAGCAGCCAAGGAGTAGGCTACACCTTC.